One and the same sample provided the 30 T cell receptor beta chains below, sequenced in a study of blood T cell repertoires in COVID-19 (dated by TCRdb to 2018 to 2020). The library was generated by the immunoSEQ multiplex PCR assay. This immuneACCESS table, as held by TCRdb, lists in-frame sequences with V and J called but not all clones. Of the missing ones, under half trace to an unresolved V gene in checked studies; the others have no known cause. The table for this sample lists around 60,000 clones; approximately 77% of them were counted only once. The top ten constitute 4% to 5% of the sample. Sequencing input: peripheral blood. The receptors derive from a woman aged 70-85 years with COVID-19, enrolled during active disease.

This chain connects TRBV6-5 to TRBJ1-1; TRBD1 might be the D (5 bases). Between the trimmed V and J ends, which lost 4 bases and 0 bases, there was a span of 15 bases. Per the germline V gene, CDR1 is MNHEY and CDR2 is SVGAGI. The CDR3 loop spans 16 amino acids. Written as DNA, the CDR3 is TGTGCCAGCAGTTCCCTTGGTCGGGGGATGAACACTGAAGCTTTCTTT. Translation gives CASSSLGRGMNTEAFF.

The chain carries TRBV18 and TRBJ1-1; D not resolved. Germline CDR1 reads KGHSH; CDR2 reads LQKENI. This CDR3 has 15 residues. Trimming left V 0 bases short and J 2 bases short, with 10 bases between. CDR3 DNA: TGTGCCAGCTCACCACCGAGTCGGGATAACACTGAAGCTTTCTTT. Amino acid sequence: CASSPPSRDNTEAFF.

This chain uses TRBV5-4 with TRBJ2-3, with D unclear. The CDR3 runs to 11 residues. V was shortened by 5 bases and J by 4 bases, with 5 bases between the two germline ends. In germline, CDR1 is SGHNT, CDR2 YYREEE (reference sequence). The DNA of the CDR3 is TGTGCCAGCAGGGCCTCAGATACGCAGTATTTT. Translated, it gives CASRASDTQYF.

This chain links TRBV20-1 with TRBJ1-2; 7 bases are a match to TRBD1. V lost 3 bases to trimming and J lost 3 bases; unmatched junction nucleotides: 13. CDR1 is DFQATT, CDR2 SNEGSKA, per germline (reference sequence). CDR3 length: 16 amino acids. In DNA form, the CDR3 reads TGCAGTGCTAGTCTACAGGGGCGCGGGGAGTACTATGGCTACACCTTC. Protein sequence: CSASLQGRGEYYGYTF.

The chain couples TRBV5-1 to TRBJ2-1; D possibly corresponds to TRBD2 (5 bases). The germline gives CDR1 SGHRS, CDR2 YFSETQ. V was clipped by 4 bases and J by 3 bases, with 11 bases between them. The CDR3 is 14 residues long. Written as DNA, the CDR3 is TGCGCCAGCAGCCCCTTGGGGAGCTACAATGAGCAGTTCTTC. It codes for CASSPLGSYNEQFF.

The V call is TRBV5-5, the J call TRBJ2-2; TRBD2 matches 8 bases. Germline V lookup: CDR1 SGHKS, CDR2 YYEKEE (reference sequence). The ends lost 1 base at V and 4 bases at J; junction bases unmatched: 0. The CDR3 is 14 amino acids. CDR3 sequence: CASSLLAGTGELFF. The CDR3 nucleotides read TGTGCCAGCAGCTTGCTAGCGGGCACCGGGGAGCTGTTTTTT.

The chain uses TRBV2 and TRBJ2-7; 10 positions agree with TRBD2. The ends lost 6 bases at V and 0 bases at J; junction bases unmatched: 2. Germline CDR1 and CDR2: SNHLY and FYNNEI. This CDR3 is built from 14 residues. Written as DNA, the CDR3 is TGTGCCAGCAGCGTAGCGGGGGGCTCCTACGAGCAGTACTTC. It codes for CASSVAGGSYEQYF.

The sample holds a few counts of this clone. The V and J genes are TRBV23-1 and TRBJ2-7; 8 bases are shared with TRBD1. TRBV23-1 is assigned to the ORF class and has an uncertain function. V shed 11 bases and J 2 bases; nucleotides not matched to a gene: 8. The length of the CDR3 is 13 residues. CDR3 residues: CAQSGRGPYEQYV. In nucleotides, the CDR3 is TGCGCCCAATCGGGCAGGGGGCCCTACGAGCAGTACGTC.

The chain has TRBV6-6 and TRBJ2-7, with TRBD1 as a possible D gene (5 bases). The CDR3 covers 13 residues. The germline gives CDR1 MNHNY, CDR2 SVGAGI (reference sequence). The CDR3: CASSQTAVEGVNV. The DNA of the CDR3 is TGTGCCAGCAGCCAAACCGCAGTTGAAGGGGTGAACGTC.

The CDR3 spells CASSSRGQAYGYTF. CDR3 bases: TGTGCCAGCAGCTCTCGCGGACAGGCCTATGGCTACACCTTC. The gene calls are TRBV11-2 and TRBJ1-2; 7 bases are shared with TRBD1. With V trimmed by 4 bases and J by 4 bases, 6 bases remained unmatched. The CDR3 has 14 residues. Per the germline V gene, CDR1 is SGHAT and CDR2 is FQNNGV.

This chain uses TRBV18 with TRBJ1-2; 9 bases align to TRBD1. V lost 2 bases to trimming and J lost 4 bases; unmatched junction nucleotides: 2. The germline V gene encodes CDR1 KGHSH and CDR2 LQKENI. The CDR3 length is 14 residues. For the CDR3, the DNA is TGTGCCAGCTCACCAGACAGGGGGATCTATGGCTACACCTTC. Residues: CASSPDRGIYGYTF.

This clone was observed a few times. The chain uses TRBV28 and TRBJ1-3, with a possible D match to TRBD1 (6 bases). Deletions cut 2 bases from V and 0 bases from J, with 17 bases between. CDR1 MDHEN and CDR2 SYDVKM come from the germline V gene. The CDR3 has 18 residues. The CDR3 here is CASSLPQTGSRSGNTIYF. DNA of the CDR3: TGTGCCAGCAGTTTACCACAGACAGGATCTCGCTCTGGAAACACCATATATTTT.

The V and J genes are TRBV4-1 and TRBJ1-3; unclear D gene. V lost 3 bases and J 4 bases, leaving 16 bases between the germline ends. CDR1 and CDR2 from the germline V gene are MGHRA and YSYEKL. The CDR3 consists of 16 residues. This CDR3 reads CASSQRAVPEGNTIYF. The DNA of the CDR3 is TGCGCCAGCAGCCAGAGGGCGGTACCGGAGGGAAACACCATATATTTT.

The chain carries TRBV6-5 and TRBJ1-4; 11 bases match TRBD1. Trimming cost V 2 bases and J 8 bases; bases outside gene matches: 4. CDR1 is MNHEY, CDR2 SVGAGI, per germline. This CDR3 spans 15 amino acids. Written as DNA, the CDR3 is TGTGCCAGCAGTTACGGGACAGGGGGAAGGGAAAAACTGTTTTTT. This encodes CASSYGTGGREKLFF.

CDR3 bases: TGTGCCAGTAGTACAACCGGGACACCGGGAGAGACCCAGTACTTC. This translates into CASSTTGTPGETQYF. The V gene is TRBV19, the J gene TRBJ2-5, with D possibly TRBD1 on 6 matching bases. The CDR3 covers 15 residues. Germline loops: CDR1 LNHDA, CDR2 SQIVND (reference sequence). Trimming removed 4 bases from V and 4 bases from J, with 16 bases in between. The full variable domain, its missing parts supplied by reference TRBV19 and TRBJ2-5, is DGGITQSPKYLFRKEGQNVTLSCEQNLNHDAMYWYRQDPGQGLRLIYYSQIVNDFQKGDIAEGYSVSREKKESFPLTVTSAQKNPTAFYLCASSTTGTPGETQYFGPGTRLLVL.

The sample holds a few counts of this clone. The rearrangement links TRBV7-9 to TRBJ2-1; no clear D. Between the trimmed V and J ends, which lost 3 bases and 9 bases, there was a span of 15 bases. Germline CDR1 SEHNR, CDR2 FQNEAQ (reference sequence). The CDR3 extends over 14 amino acids. This CDR3 is CASSLPGSIGEQFF. CDR3 in DNA: TGTGCCAGCAGCTTGCCCGGTTCGATTGGTGAGCAGTTCTTC.

The chain carries TRBV7-2 and TRBJ2-1, with 10 bases that match TRBD2. The CDR3 is 15 amino acids. V was pared by 5 bases and J by 4 bases, with 5 bases of the junction left unmatched. Germline values: CDR1 SGHTA, CDR2 FQGNSA. Here the CDR3 reads CASSRGLARYNEQFF. In DNA, the CDR3 is TGTGCCAGCAGCCGGGGACTAGCGCGTTACAATGAGCAGTTCTTC.

The chain recombines TRBV5-4 with TRBJ2-2; TRBD1 agrees at 10 bases. Trimming removed 4 bases from V and 0 bases from J; junction bases left unmatched: 3. The germline CDR1 and CDR2 sequences are SGHNT and YYREEE (reference sequence). The CDR3 length is 16 residues. Written as DNA, the CDR3 is TGTGCCAGCAGCCGTGGACAGGGGGCGAACACCGGGGAGCTGTTTTTT. It codes for CASSRGQGANTGELFF.

The chain employs TRBV19 and TRBJ1-3, with D possibly being TRBD1 (5 bases). This CDR3 is 13 amino acids long. V dropped 10 bases and J dropped 0 bases, with 10 bases sitting between them. Germline CDR1 reads LNHDA; CDR2 reads SQIVND (reference sequence). As DNA, the CDR3 is TGTGCCACGACAGCCCGCTCTGGAAACACCATATATTTT. This codes for CATTARSGNTIYF.

The J gene is TRBJ1-2, the V gene TRBV9, with 10 positions matching TRBD1. The CDR3 has 15 amino acids. Germline CDR1 SGDLS, CDR2 YYNGEE. V lost 0 bases and J lost 7; bases outside the gene matches: 6. CDR3 coding DNA: TGTGCCAGCAGCGTAGCAGGGACAGGGGAGGGTGGCTACACCTTC. It is translated as CASSVAGTGEGGYTF.

The chain joins TRBV18 to TRBJ1-5; D is unclear. This CDR3 is 12 amino acids long. Deletions cut 4 bases from V and 5 bases from J, with 6 bases between. The germline V gene encodes CDR1 KGHSH and CDR2 LQKENI. The CDR3 coding sequence is TGTGCCAGCTCACGTTATGATCAGCCCCAGCATTTT. Its translation: CASSRYDQPQHF.

This clone was detected ten times or more. V is TRBV11-2 and J is TRBJ1-2; a possible D gene is TRBD1 (6 bases). V shed 4 bases and J shed 3 bases, with 15 bases lying between them. The CDR3 totals 15 residues. Germline V gene data show CDR1 as SGHAT and CDR2 as FQNNGV. This CDR3 is CASSSPTGIDYGYTF. As DNA, the CDR3 is TGTGCCAGCAGCTCACCAACAGGGATCGACTATGGCTACACCTTC. Filled out from reference TRBV11-2 and TRBJ1-2, the complete variable domain reads EAGVAQSPRYKIIEKRQSVAFWCNPISGHATLYWYQQILGQGPKLLIQFQNNGVVDDSQLPKDRFSAERLKGVDSTLKIQPAKLEDSAVYLCASSSPTGIDYGYTFGSGTRLTVV.

J is TRBJ1-2 and V is TRBV12-3 or TRBV12-4; perhaps TRBD1 as D (5 bases). V gave up 7 bases and J gave up 6 bases, with 15 bases separating them. The CDR3 sequence is 13 residues long. This CDR3 reads CASIISPGNGYTF. For the CDR3, the DNA is TGTGCCAGCATTATATCTCCAGGGAATGGCTACACCTTC.

The chain carries TRBV13 and TRBJ1-2, with 10 bases identical to TRBD1. This CDR3 comprises 16 residues. Trimming at V came to 0 bases and at J to 4 bases, leaving 5 bases not matched to a gene. Germline CDR1 PRHDT, CDR2 FYEKMQ (reference sequence). CDR3 sequence: CASSLGGQGESYGYTF. The CDR3 nucleotides are TGTGCCAGCAGCTTAGGTGGACAGGGGGAAAGCTATGGCTACACCTTC.

The rearrangement links TRBV7-3 to TRBJ1-1; no clear D. The CDR3 is 14 amino acids. The ends were cut back, 4 bases at V and 4 bases at J, with 13 bases in the middle. CDR1 and CDR2 (germline): SGHTA, FQGTGA. The CDR3 bases are TGTGCCAGCAGCTACGGGCCGGGGAGCACTGAAGCTTTCTTT. Amino acid sequence: CASSYGPGSTEAFF. Filled out from reference TRBV7-3 and TRBJ1-1, the complete variable domain reads GAGVSQTPSNKVTEKGKYVELRCDPISGHTALYWYRQSLGQGPEFLIYFQGTGAADDSGLPNDRFFAVRPEGSVSTLKIQRTERGDSAVYLCASSYGPGSTEAFFGQGTRLTVV.

The CDR3 reads CASSYSRQDGYTF. The DNA for the CDR3 is TGTGCCAGCAGTTACTCACGACAGGATGGCTACACCTTC. This rearrangement joins TRBV6-2 or TRBV6-3 to TRBJ1-2; possible D gene TRBD1, 6 bases. Trimming stripped 0 bases from V and 6 bases from J, with 8 bases between. This CDR3 spans 13 amino acids. Germline V gene lookup returns CDR1 MNHEY and CDR2 SVGEGT.

This clone was counted a few times. This chain connects TRBV19 to TRBJ1-1; a weak D match, TRBD1 (6 bases). V was clipped by 4 bases and J by 5 bases, with 14 bases between them. The CDR3 extends over 14 amino acids. Germline V gene sequence: CDR1 LNHDA, CDR2 SQIVND (reference sequence). DNA for the CDR3: TGTGCCAGTAGTACAACAGGGATCTGGACTGAAGCTTTCTTT. It is translated as CASSTTGIWTEAFF.

J is TRBJ2-2 and V is TRBV2; 14 bases map to TRBD2. This CDR3 region has 16 residues. Looked up from germline, CDR1 is SNHLY and CDR2 is FYNNEI. V lost 11 bases and J lost 7; bases outside the gene matches: 12. DNA of the CDR3: TGTGCCTCCTTGCCGGGACTAGCGGGAGAAGTCGGGGAGCTGTTTTTT. Protein sequence: CASLPGLAGEVGELFF.

This chain links TRBV6-5 with TRBJ2-5, with TRBD2 matching 7 bases. V was pared by 2 bases and J by 5 bases, with 8 bases of the junction left unmatched. The germline CDR1 and CDR2 sequences are MNHEY and SVGAGI. The CDR3 is 15 amino acids. CDR3 in DNA: TGTGCCAGCAGTTACCGAGGACTAGTGGGGGAGACCCAGTACTTC. This encodes CASSYRGLVGETQYF.

V gene TRBV11-2 combines with J gene TRBJ1-2; weak D call: TRBD1 (6 bases). CDR1 and CDR2 (germline): SGHAT, FQNNGV. Deletions cut 7 bases from V and 2 bases from J, with 17 bases between. The CDR3 runs to 15 residues. CDR3 DNA: TGTGCCAGCACCTTCTCCAGGGGCCGGAACTATGGCTACACCTTC. Amino acid sequence: CASTFSRGRNYGYTF.